Below, 25 T cell receptor beta chains from the same sample are listed, as sequenced in a study of identifying expanded T cells in peripheral blood. TCRdb keeps only in-frame clones here, not all; method: immunoSEQ multiplex PCR. In the table there are 120,000 or so clones, 84% of which are singletons. Sequencing input: blood. The receptors derive from a person between 18 and 75 years old in good health.

V is TRBV7-9 and J is TRBJ2-3; D is uncertain. The CDR3 totals 13 residues. Looked up from germline, CDR1 is SEHNR and CDR2 is FQNEAQ (reference sequence). The V end lost 8 bases, the J end lost 3 bases, and 12 bases lay between the germline ends. The CDR3 here is CASDSGSTDTQYF. CDR3 bases: TGTGCCAGCGACTCCGGCTCTACAGATACGCAGTATTTT.

This clone was detected only once. This chain links TRBV7-9 with TRBJ2-1; a weak D match, TRBD2 (5 bases). Germline V lookup: CDR1 SEHNR, CDR2 FQNEAQ (reference sequence). This CDR3 spans 16 amino acids. The V end lost 1 base, the J end lost 6 bases, and 16 bases lay between the germline ends. The CDR3 reads CASSLEAPLRGNEQFF. The CDR3 DNA reads TGTGCCAGCAGCTTAGAAGCCCCCCTCCGGGGCAATGAGCAGTTCTTC.

As for this clone: Other DNA sequences in this specimen translate into the identical CDR3. J is TRBJ1-1 and V is TRBV7-2; TRBD1 is a possible D gene (5 bases). The CDR3 consists of 12 residues. The germline gives CDR1 SGHTA, CDR2 FQGNSA. V lost 4 bases and J 4 bases, leaving 7 bases between the germline ends. CDR3 coding DNA: TGTGCCAGCAGCTATAGGGGCACTGAAGCTTTCTTT. It is translated as CASSYRGTEAFF. Full variable domain (rest looked up from reference TRBV7-2 and TRBJ1-1): GAGVSQSPSNKVTEKGKDVELRCDPISGHTALYWYRQSLGQGLEFLIYFQGNSAPDKSGLPSDRFSAERTGGSVSTLTIQRTQQEDSAVYLCASSYRGTEAFFGQGTRLTVV.

V and J are TRBV20-1 and TRBJ1-1; unclear D gene. Germline values: CDR1 DFQATT, CDR2 SNEGSKA (reference sequence). Trimming removed 5 bases at V and 1 base at J, with 5 bases between. The CDR3 spans 11 residues. DNA of the CDR3: TGCAGTGCTTGGGAGAACACTGAAGCTTTCTTT. It translates to CSAWENTEAFF.

CDR3 nucleotides: TGTGCCAGCAGCTTGGGGCCTTTCGAAAAACTGTTTTTT. The encoded protein is CASSLGPFEKLFF. The chain is built from TRBV11-2 and TRBJ1-4; possibly TRBD1 for D (5 bases). V was cut by 3 bases and J by 8 bases, with 10 bases left in between. The germline CDR1 and CDR2 sequences are SGHAT and FQNNGV. This CDR3 contains 13 residues.

The chain has TRBV9 and TRBJ2-7, with D uncertain. V lost 0 bases to trimming and J lost 0 bases, with 16 bases between them. Germline CDR1 and CDR2: SGDLS and YYNGEE. The CDR3 totals 17 residues. As DNA, the CDR3 is TGTGCCAGCAGCGTAGATTCTAGGGCGTTTAGCTCCTACGAGCAGTACTTC. Translated: CASSVDSRAFSSYEQYF.

This clone was detected once. The chain has TRBV28 and TRBJ1-5, with 8 bases fitting TRBD1. The V and J ends lost 4 bases and 1 base, in that order; junction bases with no gene match: 9. Germline CDR1 MDHEN, CDR2 SYDVKM. This CDR3 is 17 amino acids long. The CDR3 protein is CASSSPRGQRSNQPQHF. For the CDR3, the DNA is TGTGCCAGCAGTTCTCCCAGGGGGCAGAGGAGCAATCAGCCCCAGCATTTT.

The rearrangement uses TRBV30 and TRBJ2-1; D unresolved. This CDR3 has 13 amino acids. V gave up 3 bases and J gave up 5 bases, with 11 bases separating them. Germline V gene data show CDR1 as GTSNPN and CDR2 as SVGIG (reference sequence). The CDR3 region is CAWSPPGHNEQFF. The CDR3 DNA follows: TGTGCCTGGAGCCCTCCCGGACACAATGAGCAGTTCTTC.

Only one count was recorded for this clone. This chain joins TRBV2 and TRBJ2-1; D remains ambiguous. Per germline, CDR1 SNHLY and CDR2 FYNNEI. Trimming removed 4 bases from V and 14 bases from J, with 15 bases in between. This CDR3 has 12 amino acids. The CDR3 DNA reads TGTGCCAGCAGTGCGGTAGCACCCCCGGAGTTCTTC. The encoded protein is CASSAVAPPEFF.

The V and J genes are TRBV11-3 and TRBJ2-7; 9 nucleotides agree with TRBD1. J gave up 2 bases and V 5 bases, and 7 bases lay outside the gene matches. The length of the CDR3 is 15 residues. The germline V gene encodes CDR1 SGHNT and CDR2 YENEEA. CDR3 sequence reads: CASSQTGTGTYEQYF. Here the CDR3 DNA reads TGTGCCAGCAGCCAAACCGGGACAGGGACCTACGAGCAGTACTTC.

This clone rates as medium-sized. The V call is TRBV6-5, the J call TRBJ1-1; 7 bases align to TRBD1. This CDR3 is built from 13 residues. J gave up 4 bases and V 7 bases, and 6 bases lay outside the gene matches. CDR1 is MNHEY and CDR2 is SVGAGI in the germline V gene. The CDR3 reads CASNKQGSTEAFF. CDR3 DNA: TGTGCCAGCAACAAACAGGGGAGCACTGAAGCTTTCTTT.

This sequence joins TRBV7-9 and TRBJ2-1; a possible D gene is TRBD2 (6 bases). Germline V gives CDR1 SEHNR, CDR2 FQNEAQ (reference sequence). The V gene lost 8 bases and the J gene lost 6 bases, with 17 bases spanning the gap. This CDR3 contains 14 residues. The CDR3 sequence: CASPRGGGFNEQFF. The CDR3 DNA reads as TGTGCCAGCCCGAGGGGAGGCGGGTTCAATGAGCAGTTCTTC.

This chain links TRBV6-6 with TRBJ2-2, with D uncertain. The CDR3 spans 15 residues. CDR1 and CDR2 from the germline V gene are MNHNY and SVGAGI (reference sequence). V was shortened by 3 bases and J by 6 bases, with 14 bases between the two germline ends. This chain's CDR3 is CASSYDSMGSGELFF. CDR3 sequence (DNA): TGTGCCAGCAGTTATGATTCTATGGGCTCCGGGGAGCTGTTTTTT.

This rearrangement joins TRBV7-2 to TRBJ1-1; D is perhaps TRBD1 (6 bases). There are 14 residues in the CDR3. Germline CDR1 is SGHTA and CDR2 is FQGNSA. Between the trimmed V and J ends, which lost 3 bases and 2 bases, there was a span of 10 bases. CDR3 coding DNA: TGTGCCAGCAGCTTTGACAGGACCAACACTGAAGCTTTCTTT. This translates into CASSFDRTNTEAFF.

The chain joins TRBV5-1 to TRBJ1-3; D is undetermined. The CDR3 loop spans 15 amino acids. The V gene lost 1 base and the J gene lost 1 base, with 9 bases spanning the gap. Germline V gene lookup returns CDR1 SGHRS and CDR2 YFSETQ. This CDR3 reads CASSLNGESGNTIYF. The CDR3 nucleotides read TGCGCCAGCAGCTTGAATGGTGAATCTGGAAACACCATATATTTT.

The rearrangement joins TRBV4-1 to TRBJ1-2, with D possibly matching TRBD1 (5 bases). Deletions cut 3 bases from V and 4 bases from J, with 9 bases between. From germline, CDR1 is MGHRA and CDR2 YSYEKL. The CDR3 has 13 amino acids. The CDR3 DNA is TGCGCCAGCAGCCACAGGGAGATCTATGGCTACACCTTC. Protein: CASSHREIYGYTF.

The rearrangement links TRBV7-2 to TRBJ1-5; a weak D match, TRBD1 (6 bases). Germline lookup yields CDR1 SGHTA and CDR2 FQGNSA. This CDR3 is built from 18 residues. The ends were cut back, 2 bases at V and 3 bases at J, with 20 bases in the middle. CDR3 amino acids: CASSLKGGGASNNQPQHF. The DNA for the CDR3 is TGTGCCAGCAGCTTAAAGGGTGGGGGGGCGTCGAACAATCAGCCCCAGCATTTT.

The chain recombines TRBV18 with TRBJ2-1; D unclear. The CDR3 has 15 residues. Germline-derived CDR1 and CDR2 are KGHSH and LQKENI. With 0 bases removed from V and 8 bases from J, the gap between germline ends came to 14 bases. CDR3 residues: CASSPPAGARHEQFF. The CDR3 nucleotides are TGTGCCAGCTCACCACCTGCAGGTGCCCGTCATGAGCAGTTCTTC.

The V gene is TRBV7-8, the J gene TRBJ2-7; a possible D gene is TRBD1 (6 bases). Germline-derived CDR1 and CDR2 are SGHVS and FQNEAQ. V shed 1 base and J shed 0 bases, with 10 bases lying between them. This CDR3 spans 15 amino acids. CDR3 sequence (DNA): TGTGCCAGCAGCTTAGGCTGGACAGACTCCTACGAGCAGTACTTC. Translating it yields CASSLGWTDSYEQYF.

J is TRBJ2-3 and V is TRBV6-5; D may be TRBD2 (5 bases). Germline loops: CDR1 MNHEY, CDR2 SVGAGI. Deletions cut 0 bases from V and 3 bases from J, with 7 bases between. This CDR3 is 14 amino acids long. CDR3 nucleotide sequence: TGTGCCAGCAGTTACTCAAGGAGGACAGATACGCAGTATTTT. It codes for CASSYSRRTDTQYF.

This clone showed up just once. This chain joins TRBV9 and TRBJ2-3, with 11 bases fitting TRBD2. CDR3 size: 16 residues. With V trimmed by 4 bases and J by 5 bases, 9 bases remained unmatched. The germline CDR1 and CDR2 sequences are SGDLS and YYNGEE. The CDR3 nucleotides are TGTGCCAGCAGCAACCCGCTAGCGGGGGGAAAAGATACGCAGTATTTT. Its protein product is CASSNPLAGGKDTQYF.

This chain uses TRBV19 with TRBJ2-3; TRBD1 matches at 9 bases. Germline CDR1 LNHDA, CDR2 SQIVND (reference sequence). This CDR3 spans 15 amino acids. With V trimmed by 5 bases and J by 11 bases, 14 bases remained unmatched. The CDR3 coding sequence is TGTGCCAGTAGTCTTCTCCCGGGACAGGGAAAGGAGCAGTATTTT. The encoded protein is CASSLLPGQGKEQYF.

The chain carries TRBV6-5 and TRBJ2-7; D gene ambiguous. Trimming cost V 0 bases and J 1 base, with 10 bases left between them. Germline V lookup: CDR1 MNHEY, CDR2 SVGAGI. The length of the CDR3 is 15 residues. CDR3 DNA: TGTGCCAGCAGTTACTCAGCCCTGGGATCCTACGAGCAGTACTTC. It encodes CASSYSALGSYEQYF.

Regarding this clone: The final CDR3 position lacks the conserved phenylalanine or tryptophan, pointing to a likely read error. The DNA is left out, because the CDR3 cannot be placed on it with certainty; the CDR3 is given as TCRdb lists it. The J gene is TRBJ1-1, the V gene TRBV6-5. From germline, CDR1 is MNHEY and CDR2 SVGAGI. The CDR3 is made up of 8 amino acids, end residues included. The CDR3 sequence: CASSYSAG.

The rearrangement joins TRBV7-2 to TRBJ1-2; D remains unclear. V dropped 3 bases and J dropped 3 bases, with 8 bases sitting between them. The CDR3 contains 13 residues. Per the germline V gene, CDR1 is SGHTA and CDR2 is FQGNSA. Here the CDR3 DNA reads TGTGCCAGCAGCTTGGGCGGCTACTATGGCTACACCTTC. Translation gives CASSLGGYYGYTF.